Presented here are 15 T cell receptor beta chains from one specimen sequenced in a study of T cell repertoires in cytomegalovirus infection. These receptors have no identified antigens. TCRdb reprocessed the reads with MiXCR, giving one entry per CDR3 protein. The sample consists of under 850,000 distinct CDR3 sequences, around a third of them appearing once. The material sequenced was cultured PBMCs, taken from culture after CMV antigen stimulation. These receptors were collected from a human donor in good health (CMV status not recorded). Some clones in this sample may be carry-over from other donors' samples.

The chain is built from TRBV4-1 and TRBJ2-3; TRBD2 matches 13 bases. J gave up 7 bases and V 4 bases, and 5 bases lay outside the gene matches. Germline V lookup: CDR1 MGHRA, CDR2 YSYEKL. The CDR3 consists of 15 residues. CDR3 loop: CASSPRLAGGYTQYF. The CDR3 bases are TGCGCCAGCAGCCCTAGACTAGCGGGGGGTTATACGCAGTATTTT.

This clonotype was recorded a few times. This chain uses TRBV7-8 with TRBJ2-7, with D tentatively TRBD2 (5 bases). CDR3 size: 14 residues. Germline V gives CDR1 SGHVS, CDR2 FQNEAQ. The V and J ends lost 5 bases and 6 bases respectively, with 17 bases between them. CDR3 region: CASSLRTVLGEQYF. The CDR3 nucleotides are TGTGCCAGCAGCCTAAGGACTGTTCTAGGCGAGCAGTACTTC.

J is TRBJ1-2 and V is TRBV19, with D possibly being TRBD1 (5 bases). There are 12 residues in the CDR3. The germline V gene encodes CDR1 LNHDA and CDR2 SQIVND (reference sequence). The V gene lost 3 bases and the J gene lost 12 bases, with 14 bases spanning the gap. CDR3 sequence (DNA): TGTGCCAGTAGTATCCCCGGGGGGAGGAACACCTTC. Protein product: CASSIPGGRNTF.

This clonotype turned up a few times. V usage is TRBV7-9 and J usage is TRBJ2-2, with a tentative D call TRBD1 (6 bases). The germline CDR1 and CDR2 sequences are SEHNR and FQNEAQ (reference sequence). V lost 8 bases and J 4 bases, leaving 14 bases between the germline ends. CDR3 length: 14 residues. CDR3 in DNA: TGTGCCAGCCTGGGGGCCTTAGGCACCGGGGAGCTGTTTTTT. It codes for CASLGALGTGELFF.

The V and J genes are TRBV5-1 and TRBJ2-2, with D possibly called TRBD1 or TRBD2 (5 bases each). Germline values: CDR1 SGHRS, CDR2 YFSETQ. The CDR3 covers 17 residues. V was clipped by 4 bases and J by 7 bases, with 23 bases between them. The CDR3 region is CASSPNTRGAGGGELFF. DNA of the CDR3: TGCGCCAGCAGCCCCAACACCCGAGGGGCCGGTGGCGGGGAGCTGTTTTTT.

The table lists this clonotype with a few counts. This rearrangement joins TRBV24-1 to TRBJ2-3; D remains ambiguous. CDR3 length: 13 amino acids. The germline CDR1 and CDR2 sequences are KGHDR and SFDVKD. The V end lost 4 bases, the J end lost 2 bases, and 6 bases lay between the germline ends. The CDR3 region is CATSERFTDTQYF. The DNA of the CDR3 is TGTGCCACCAGTGAGAGATTCACAGATACGCAGTATTTT.

The chain recombines TRBV7-9 with TRBJ2-2, with 10 bases lining up with TRBD1. With V trimmed by 4 bases and J by 7 bases, 9 bases remained unmatched. The CDR3 length is 16 residues. Germline V gene lookup returns CDR1 SEHNR and CDR2 FQNEAQ (reference sequence). The CDR3, as DNA: TGTGCCAGCAGCTCCGCCGGGACAGGGGTGGACGGGGAGCTGTTTTTT. Translation: CASSSAGTGVDGELFF. Together with reference TRBV7-9 and TRBJ2-2, the CDR3 gives the full variable domain: DTGVSQNPRHKITKRGQNVTFRCDPISEHNRLYWYRQTLGQGPEFLTYFQNEAQLEKSRLLSDRFSAERPKGSFSTLEIQRTEQGDSAMYLCASSSAGTGVDGELFFGEGSRLTVL.

The CDR3 DNA is TGTGCCAGCAGGGAAAGGACTAGCGGGAGGTGGTTATATGAGCAGTTCTTC. Its translation is CASRERTSGRWLYEQFF. The chain uses TRBV9 and TRBJ2-1; TRBD2 matches 14 bases. CDR1 SGDLS and CDR2 YYNGEE come from the germline V gene. J gave up 8 bases and V 5 bases, and 12 bases lay outside the gene matches. There are 17 residues in the CDR3. The whole variable domain, remainder taken from reference TRBV9 and TRBJ2-1, is DSGVTQTPKHLITATGQRVTLRCSPRSGDLSVYWYQQSLDQGLQFLIQYYNGEERAKGNILERFSAQQFPDLHSELNLSSLELGDSALYFCASRERTSGRWLYEQFFGPGTRLTVL.

The CDR3 here is CASSPYSGGNYGYTF. CDR3 nucleotides: TGTGCCAGCAGCCCGTATTCAGGGGGCAACTATGGCTACACCTTC. V gene TRBV4-2 combines with J gene TRBJ1-2, with 8 bases matching TRBD1. CDR3 length equals 15 residues. Germline V lookup: CDR1 LGHNA, CDR2 YNFKEQ. The trim removed 4 bases at V and 2 bases at J, leaving 6 bases unmatched.

The chain recombines TRBV20-1 with TRBJ2-3; D unresolved. Germline values: CDR1 DFQATT, CDR2 SNEGSKA (reference sequence). V was shortened by 2 bases and J by 3 bases, with 9 bases between the two germline ends. The CDR3 runs to 13 residues. CDR3 sequence: CSARLVDTDTQYF. CDR3 DNA: TGCAGTGCTAGACTGGTGGATACAGATACGCAGTATTTT.

The CDR3 reads CASRRDAGSQYF. The DNA of the CDR3 is TGTGCCAGCAGACGGGATGCGGGCTCGCAGTATTTT. The rearrangement uses TRBV28 and TRBJ2-3; the D gene is possibly TRBD2 (5 bases). CDR3 length: 12 residues. The V gene's germline CDR1 is MDHEN and CDR2 SYDVKM. V dropped 6 bases and J dropped 10 bases, with 14 bases sitting between them.

This chain links TRBV5-1 with TRBJ2-3; 9 bases agree with TRBD2. The CDR3 is made up of 16 amino acids. With V trimmed by 1 base and J by 5 bases, 8 bases remained unmatched. Per the germline V gene, CDR1 is SGHRS and CDR2 is YFSETQ. The CDR3 spells CASSLLLGGREDTQYF. The CDR3 bases are TGCGCCAGCAGCTTGCTCCTCGGCGGGAGGGAAGATACGCAGTATTTT.

This sequence joins TRBV19 and TRBJ2-1; possibly TRBD1 or TRBD2 for D (5 bases each). The ends were cut back, 5 bases at V and 3 bases at J, with 14 bases in the middle. Germline CDR1 reads LNHDA; CDR2 reads SQIVND (reference sequence). CDR3 length: 15 amino acids. The CDR3 loop is CASSLPGPLYNEQFF. CDR3 coding DNA: TGTGCCAGTAGTCTTCCGGGACCTCTCTACAATGAGCAGTTCTTC.

This chain uses TRBV7-9 with TRBJ1-1; D may be TRBD1 (6 bases). Between the trimmed V and J ends, which lost 2 bases and 1 base, there was a span of 11 bases. The germline gives CDR1 SEHNR, CDR2 FQNEAQ (reference sequence). The CDR3 extends over 15 amino acids. The CDR3 here is CASSLWRGENTEAFF. The CDR3 DNA reads TGTGCCAGCAGCTTATGGAGGGGGGAGAACACTGAAGCTTTCTTT.

The chain links TRBV4-3 to TRBJ2-1; the D gene is possibly TRBD2 (5 bases). The CDR3 consists of 15 residues. Germline lookup yields CDR1 LGHNA and CDR2 YSLEER. The V end lost 8 bases, the J end lost 0 bases, and 14 bases lay between the germline ends. This CDR3 is CASARGSSSYNEQFF. Here the CDR3 DNA reads TGCGCCAGCGCCCGCGGGTCGAGCTCCTACAATGAGCAGTTCTTC.